A single sample gave rise to the 9 T cell receptor beta chains below, sequenced in a study of blood T cell repertoires in COVID-19. Produced via immunoSEQ multiplex PCR; TCRdb's table is partial and in-frame only. The table shows about 130,000 clones, with around 82% occurring only once. Source material: peripheral blood. The receptors stem from a man between 60 and 75 years old with acute or convalescent COVID-19.

The V and J genes are TRBV9 and TRBJ1-5; tentatively, D is TRBD1 (5 bases). Per germline, CDR1 SGDLS and CDR2 YYNGEE. With 4 bases removed from V and 5 bases from J, the gap between germline ends came to 22 bases. The CDR3 runs to 17 residues. The CDR3 protein is CASSLRRGPIEHQPQHF. The CDR3 nucleotides read TGTGCCAGCAGCTTACGGAGGGGACCAATTGAGCATCAGCCCCAGCATTTT.

The chain couples TRBV30 to TRBJ1-3; 7 bases are a match to TRBD1. CDR1 and CDR2 from the germline V gene are GTSNPN and SVGIG (reference sequence). Trimming removed 4 bases from V and 0 bases from J; junction bases left unmatched: 6. There are 15 residues in the CDR3. This chain's CDR3 is CAWKRDSYSGNTIYF. DNA for the CDR3: TGTGCCTGGAAAAGGGACAGCTACTCTGGAAACACCATATATTTT.

The rearrangement links TRBV19 to TRBJ2-2; TRBD2 matches at 10 bases. Germline values: CDR1 LNHDA, CDR2 SQIVND (reference sequence). V lost 6 bases and J lost 4; bases outside the gene matches: 5. There are 15 residues in the CDR3. CDR3: CASRSGRAVTGELFF. CDR3 nucleotides: TGTGCCAGTAGGAGCGGGAGGGCCGTCACCGGGGAGCTGTTTTTT.

In its sample, this clone was seen a few times. The chain links TRBV3-1 (or the pseudogene TRBV3-2) to TRBJ2-3; 7 bases agree with TRBD1. Losses at the gene ends were 4 bases for V and 1 base for J; bases not matched to a gene: 2. The germline V gene encodes CDR1 LGHDT and CDR2 YNNKEL (reference sequence). The CDR3 is 14 amino acids. CDR3 coding DNA: TGTGCCAGCAGCCGAGGGGGCGGCACAGATACGCAGTATTTT. This translates into CASSRGGGTDTQYF.

This chain connects TRBV28 to TRBJ1-1; D is uncertain. V was pared by 5 bases and J by 0 bases, with 13 bases between. CDR3 length: 15 residues. Germline lookup yields CDR1 MDHEN and CDR2 SYDVKM. This CDR3 is CASSIASGLNTEAFF. CDR3 nucleotide sequence: TGTGCCAGCAGTATCGCATCGGGTTTGAACACTGAAGCTTTCTTT.

This clone has a single count. The chain carries TRBV7-2 and TRBJ2-3; 12 bases fit TRBD2. J lost 4 bases, V lost 6 bases, and 8 bases had no gene match. The CDR3 extends over 16 amino acids. Germline V CDR1 and CDR2: SGHTA, FQGNSA. The chain's CDR3 is CASRLLAGGPPDTQYF. The CDR3 region has the DNA TGTGCCAGCAGATTACTAGCGGGAGGTCCTCCAGATACGCAGTATTTT.

V and J are TRBV6-1 and TRBJ1-2; TRBD1 aligns across 11 bases. This CDR3 contains 15 residues. Germline-derived CDR1 and CDR2 are MNHNS and SASEGT. With V trimmed by 3 bases and J by 8 bases, 8 bases remained unmatched. Written as DNA, the CDR3 is TGTGCCAGCAGTGATTGGACAGGGGGCGTTCAGGGCTACACCTTC. Amino acid sequence: CASSDWTGGVQGYTF.

The chain links TRBV2 to TRBJ2-2; 8 bases line up with TRBD2. Germline V gene data show CDR1 as SNHLY and CDR2 as FYNNEI. Trimming took 3 bases from V and 7 from J; bases not matched to a gene: 1. This CDR3 region has 13 residues. The CDR3 here is CASSETSVGELFF. CDR3 sequence (DNA): TGTGCCAGCAGTGAGACTAGCGTCGGGGAGCTGTTTTTT.

The gene calls are TRBV2 and TRBJ2-5; D possibly corresponds to TRBD1 (5 bases). The germline V gene has CDR1 SNHLY and CDR2 FYNNEI. V lost 7 bases and J lost 5, with 11 bases in between. The CDR3 loop spans 12 amino acids. DNA of the CDR3: TGTGCCAGCAAAGGGGCTGGGGAGACCCAGTACTTC. As protein: CASKGAGETQYF.